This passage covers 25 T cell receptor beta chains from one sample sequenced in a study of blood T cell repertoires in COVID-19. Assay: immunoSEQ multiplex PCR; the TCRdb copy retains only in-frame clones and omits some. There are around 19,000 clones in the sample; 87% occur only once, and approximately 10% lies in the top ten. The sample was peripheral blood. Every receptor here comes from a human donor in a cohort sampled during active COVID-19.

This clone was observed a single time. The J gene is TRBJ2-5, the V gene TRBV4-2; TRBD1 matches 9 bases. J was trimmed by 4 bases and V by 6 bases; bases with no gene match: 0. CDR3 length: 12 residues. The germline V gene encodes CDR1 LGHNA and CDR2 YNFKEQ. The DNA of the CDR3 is TGTGCCAGCAGGGACAGGGGAGAGACCCAGTACTTC. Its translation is CASRDRGETQYF.

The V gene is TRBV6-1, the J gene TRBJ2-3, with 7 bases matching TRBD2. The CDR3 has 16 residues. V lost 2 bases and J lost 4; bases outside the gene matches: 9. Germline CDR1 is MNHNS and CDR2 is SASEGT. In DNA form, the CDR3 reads TGTGCCAGCAGTGAAACGGCGGGAGCAAGGGCAGATACGCAGTATTTT. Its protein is CASSETAGARADTQYF.

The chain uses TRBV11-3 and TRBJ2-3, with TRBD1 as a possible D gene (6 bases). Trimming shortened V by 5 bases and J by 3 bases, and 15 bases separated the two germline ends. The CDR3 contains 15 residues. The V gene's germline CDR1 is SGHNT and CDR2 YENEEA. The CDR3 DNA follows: TGTGCCAGCAGCGCCCGGCAGGGGTTTACAGATACGCAGTATTTT. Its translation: CASSARQGFTDTQYF. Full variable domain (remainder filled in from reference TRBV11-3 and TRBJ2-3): EAGVVQSPRYKIIEKKQPVAFWCNPISGHNTLYWYLQNLGQGPELLIRYENEEAVDDSQLPKDRFSAERLKGVDSTLKIQPAELGDSAVYLCASSARQGFTDTQYFGPGTRLTVL.

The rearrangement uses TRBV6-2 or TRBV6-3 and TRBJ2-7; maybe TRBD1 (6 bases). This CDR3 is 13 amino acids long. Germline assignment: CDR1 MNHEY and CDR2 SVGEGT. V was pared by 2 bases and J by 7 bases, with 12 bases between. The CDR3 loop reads CASSYRGSGEQYF. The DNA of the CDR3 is TGTGCCAGCAGTTACAGGGGGTCGGGAGAGCAGTACTTC.

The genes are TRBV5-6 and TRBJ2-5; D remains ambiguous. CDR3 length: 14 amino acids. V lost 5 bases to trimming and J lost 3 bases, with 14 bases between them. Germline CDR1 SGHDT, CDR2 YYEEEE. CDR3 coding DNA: TGTGCCAGCAGACCTGCGTCCGCGGAAGAGACCCAGTACTTC. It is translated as CASRPASAEETQYF.

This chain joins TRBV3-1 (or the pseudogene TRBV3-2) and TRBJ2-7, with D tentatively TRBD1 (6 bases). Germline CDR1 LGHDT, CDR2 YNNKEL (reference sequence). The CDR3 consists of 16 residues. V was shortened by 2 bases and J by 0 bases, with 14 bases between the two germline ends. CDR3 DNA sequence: TGTGCCAGCAGCCAACCCTCAGGGGAACGCTCCTACGAGCAGTACTTC. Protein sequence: CASSQPSGERSYEQYF.

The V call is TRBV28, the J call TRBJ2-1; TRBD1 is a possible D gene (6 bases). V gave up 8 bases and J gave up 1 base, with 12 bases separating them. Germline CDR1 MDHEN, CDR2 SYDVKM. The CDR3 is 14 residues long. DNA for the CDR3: TGTGCCAGCCAACAGGGACCATCCTACAATGAGCAGTTCTTC. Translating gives CASQQGPSYNEQFF.

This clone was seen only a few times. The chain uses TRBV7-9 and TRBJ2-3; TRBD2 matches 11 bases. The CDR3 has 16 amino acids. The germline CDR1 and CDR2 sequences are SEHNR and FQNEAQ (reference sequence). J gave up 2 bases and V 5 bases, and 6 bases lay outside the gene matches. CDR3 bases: TGTGCCAGCAGCCTTAGCGGGAGGGGGTACACAGATACGCAGTATTTT. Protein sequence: CASSLSGRGYTDTQYF.

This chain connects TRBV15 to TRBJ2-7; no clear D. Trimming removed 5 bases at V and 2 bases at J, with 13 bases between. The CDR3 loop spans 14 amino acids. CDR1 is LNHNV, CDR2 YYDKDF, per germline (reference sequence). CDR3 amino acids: CATSLAVFPYEQYF. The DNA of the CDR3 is TGTGCCACCAGCCTGGCAGTTTTTCCCTACGAGCAGTACTTC.

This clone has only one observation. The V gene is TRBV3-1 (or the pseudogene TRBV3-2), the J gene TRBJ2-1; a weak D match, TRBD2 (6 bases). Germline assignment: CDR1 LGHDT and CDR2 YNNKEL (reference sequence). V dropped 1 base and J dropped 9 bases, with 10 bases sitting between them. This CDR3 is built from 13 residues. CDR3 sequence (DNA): TGTGCCAGCAGCCAAGGTGAGGAGGGTGAGCAGTTCTTC. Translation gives CASSQGEEGEQFF.

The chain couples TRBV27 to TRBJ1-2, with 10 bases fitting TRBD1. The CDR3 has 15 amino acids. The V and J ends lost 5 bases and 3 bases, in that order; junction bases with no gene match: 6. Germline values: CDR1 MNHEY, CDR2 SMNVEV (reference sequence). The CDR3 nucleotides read TGTGCCAGCAGTCCATGGACAGGGGGAGACTATGGCTACACCTTC. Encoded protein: CASSPWTGGDYGYTF.

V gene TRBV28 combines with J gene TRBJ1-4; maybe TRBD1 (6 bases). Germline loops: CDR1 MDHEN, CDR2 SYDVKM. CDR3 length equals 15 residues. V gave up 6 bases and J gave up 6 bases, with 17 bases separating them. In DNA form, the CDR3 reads TGTGCCAGCAGGAGATACGGGACAAACGATGAAAAACTGTTTTTT. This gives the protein CASRRYGTNDEKLFF.

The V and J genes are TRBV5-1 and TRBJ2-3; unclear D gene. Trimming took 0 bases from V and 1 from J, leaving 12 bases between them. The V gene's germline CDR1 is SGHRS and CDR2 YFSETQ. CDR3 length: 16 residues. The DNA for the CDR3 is TGCGCCAGCAGCTTGGGGAATAGTGAGGGCACAGATACGCAGTATTTT. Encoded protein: CASSLGNSEGTDTQYF.

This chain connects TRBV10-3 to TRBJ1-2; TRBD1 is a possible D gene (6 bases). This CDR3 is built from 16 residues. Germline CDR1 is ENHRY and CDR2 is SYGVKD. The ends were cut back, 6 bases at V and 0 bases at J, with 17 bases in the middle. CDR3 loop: CAISSPGGAANYGYTF. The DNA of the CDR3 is TGTGCCATCAGCTCACCGGGGGGGGCTGCTAACTATGGCTACACCTTC.

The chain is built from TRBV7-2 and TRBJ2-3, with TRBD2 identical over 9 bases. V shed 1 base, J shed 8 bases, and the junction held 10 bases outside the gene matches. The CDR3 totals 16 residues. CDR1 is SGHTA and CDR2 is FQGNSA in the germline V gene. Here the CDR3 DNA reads TGTGCCAGCAGCTTAGAGGAGCGGGGGGCATTCGGTACGCAGTATTTT. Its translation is CASSLEERGAFGTQYF.

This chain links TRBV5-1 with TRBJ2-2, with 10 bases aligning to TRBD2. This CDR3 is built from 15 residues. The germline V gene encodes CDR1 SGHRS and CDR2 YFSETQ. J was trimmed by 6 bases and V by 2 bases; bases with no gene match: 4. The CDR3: CASSFTSGKAGELFF. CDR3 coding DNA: TGCGCCAGCAGCTTTACTAGCGGGAAGGCCGGGGAGCTGTTTTTT.

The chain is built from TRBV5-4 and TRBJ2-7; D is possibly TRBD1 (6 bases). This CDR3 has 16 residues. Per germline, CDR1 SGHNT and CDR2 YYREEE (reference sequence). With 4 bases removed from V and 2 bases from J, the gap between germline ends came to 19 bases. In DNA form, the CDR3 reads TGTGCCAGCAGCCCTCAGTCCCAGGGGCTTACCTACGAGCAGTACTTC. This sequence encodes CASSPQSQGLTYEQYF.

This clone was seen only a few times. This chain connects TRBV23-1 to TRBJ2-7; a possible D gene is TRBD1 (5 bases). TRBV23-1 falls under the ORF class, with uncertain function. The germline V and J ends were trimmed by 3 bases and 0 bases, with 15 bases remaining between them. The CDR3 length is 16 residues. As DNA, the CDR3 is TGCGCCAGCAGTCAGCCAGGGTCGCTGAGCTCCTACGAGCAGTACTTC. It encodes CASSQPGSLSSYEQYF.

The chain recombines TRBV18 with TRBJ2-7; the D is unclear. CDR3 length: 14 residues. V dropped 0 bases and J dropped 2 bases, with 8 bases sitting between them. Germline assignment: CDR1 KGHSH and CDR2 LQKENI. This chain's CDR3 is CASSPPAGTYEQYF. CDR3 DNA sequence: TGTGCCAGCTCACCACCGGCAGGTACCTACGAGCAGTACTTC.

The CDR3 DNA follows: TGTGCCAGCAGCTTGAAGCTAGTGAGAACGGAGCAGTACTTC. This encodes CASSLKLVRTEQYF. The chain uses TRBV5-4 and TRBJ2-7; D unresolved. This CDR3 contains 14 residues. With 1 base removed from V and 7 bases from J, the gap between germline ends came to 15 bases. Germline V gene lookup returns CDR1 SGHNT and CDR2 YYREEE (reference sequence).

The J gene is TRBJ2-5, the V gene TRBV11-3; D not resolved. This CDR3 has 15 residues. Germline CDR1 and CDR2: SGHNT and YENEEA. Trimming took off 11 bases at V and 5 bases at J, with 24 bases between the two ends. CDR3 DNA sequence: TGTGCCCCCTATGGCGGAAACACCCAGAGGGAGACCCAGTACTTC. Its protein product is CAPYGGNTQRETQYF.

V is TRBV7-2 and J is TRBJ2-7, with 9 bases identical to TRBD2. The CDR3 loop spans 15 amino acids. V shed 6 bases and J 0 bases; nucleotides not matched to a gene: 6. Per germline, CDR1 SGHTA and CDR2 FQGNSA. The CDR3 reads CASSQLAGDSYEQYF. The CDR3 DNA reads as TGTGCCAGCAGTCAACTAGCGGGCGACTCCTACGAGCAGTACTTC.

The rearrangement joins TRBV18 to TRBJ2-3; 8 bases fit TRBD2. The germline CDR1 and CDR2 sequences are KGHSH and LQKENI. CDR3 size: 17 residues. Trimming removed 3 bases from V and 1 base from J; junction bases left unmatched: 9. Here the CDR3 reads CASSPQSPREGTDTQYF. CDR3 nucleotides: TGTGCCAGCTCACCCCAGTCCCCGCGGGAGGGCACAGATACGCAGTATTTT.

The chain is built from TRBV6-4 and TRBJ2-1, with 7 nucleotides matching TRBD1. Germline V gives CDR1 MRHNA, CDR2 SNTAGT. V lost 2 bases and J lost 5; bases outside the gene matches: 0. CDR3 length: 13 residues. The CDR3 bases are TGTGCCAGCAGTGACAGGGGGCACAATGAGCAGTTCTTC. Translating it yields CASSDRGHNEQFF.

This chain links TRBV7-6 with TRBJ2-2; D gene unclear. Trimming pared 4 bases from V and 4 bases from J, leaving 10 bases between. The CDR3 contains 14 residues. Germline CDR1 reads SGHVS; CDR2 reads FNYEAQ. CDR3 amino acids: CASSSSEFTGELFF. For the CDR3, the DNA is TGTGCCAGCAGCTCAAGCGAATTCACCGGGGAGCTGTTTTTT. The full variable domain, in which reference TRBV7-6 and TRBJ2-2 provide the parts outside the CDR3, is GAGVSQSPRYKVTKRGQDVALRCDPISGHVSLYWYRQALGQGPEFLTYFNYEAQQDKSGLPNDRFSAERPEGSISTLTIQRTEQRDSAMYRCASSSSEFTGELFFGEGSRLTVL.